This record concerns one T cell receptor (beta chain) sequence. This clonotype was observed at least ten times. This receptor's antigen is unknown. Base qualities are not recorded, but no much larger clone differs from it by a single base. CDR1 and CDR2 are drawn from the germline V gene: MDHEN, SYDVKM. Measured from the cysteine to the phenylalanine, the CDR3 is 16 residues long. Only the CDR3 DNA stays, 48 bases, in frame from base 1. Trimming removed 3 bases from V and 4 bases from J; the gene matches leave 10 bases unexplained. The data were obtained in a study of CD8 T cells in ankylosing spondylitis (dated by TCRdb to about 2017). Regarding the study in general: To find TCR variants linked to disease, the study profiled T cell receptor beta repertoires in ankylosing spondylitis patients and healthy donors. Peripheral blood was sampled, and synovial fluid was also collected from ankylosing spondylitis patients. The full study cohort comprised around 25 ankylosing spondylitis patients and 110 or so healthy donors. Overall results and qualifications from the work: Some TCR beta motif variants had previously been reported in synovial fluid and blood of reactive arthritis patients, which suggested common disease-initiation mechanisms. In peripheral blood, the disease-linked clones were found at relatively low frequencies and had a CD8+ phenotype. Blood from ankylosing spondylitis patients appeared to be characterized by a TCR beta motif made up of under ten highly homologous amino acid variants. According to the report, matched synovial fluid samples from ankylosing spondylitis patients were significantly enriched for the disease-linked clones.

The data were produced on an Illumina HiSeq 2500. Quantitative 5'-RACE with molecular barcodes was used to prepare TCR beta libraries. The authors' analysis ran thus. A new computational method, built on a probabilistic model of VDJ rearrangement, was used to identify disease-linked TCR variants. Using fastp trimming at Q25 and MiXCR clonotype assembly, TCRdb reanalyzed the public sequencing data and kept in-frame beta chains. When rows share a CDR3 protein, they turn into one entry using the most common DNA and genes. TCRdb assigned the V and J calls; the authors' analysis was not used. Counted in this sample were hundreds of thousands of distinct CDR3 sequences; 12% of them appeared once. 0.45% to 0.6% of the sample is in the top ten clones.

The chain links TRBV28 with TRBJ2-5, with 8 bases matching TRBD2. The clonotype comes from a male donor with ankylosing spondylitis. The specimen was blood, either unsorted or a sorted T cell fraction (not recorded which). The CDR3 protein is CASSLGALAGSETQYF. The bases are TGTGCCAGCAGTTTGGGCGCGCTAGCGGGCTCAGAGACCCAGTACTTC.